This T cell receptor beta chain was profiled in a study of T cells after posttransplantation cyclophosphamide (dated by TCRdb to 2016 to 2018). Turning to the overall study: Using TRB sequencing, the study followed how the T cell repertoire reconstituted after myeloablative bone marrow transplantation in which posttransplantation cyclophosphamide served as GVHD prophylaxis. Blood from all 35 or so PTCy patients with 1-year posttransplant specimens was subjected to TRB sequencing. Because TRA and TRB clonality correlated tightly in roughly nine samples, later TCR analyses were limited to TRB. In 3 patients, up to 3 additional blood samples taken between 2 and 5.2 years after transplant also underwent TRB sequencing, as did pretransplant blood from a handful of patients. Public TRB sequences were compared against a database of over 3,000 sequences linked to responses to pathogens, tumor antigens, self-antigens and alloantigens. Samples from under 40 PTCy-treated patients and 16 related bone marrow donors of those patients were subjected to antigen receptor sequencing. Results and caveats for the whole study, not just this receptor: Across more than 35 patients, recipient CMV seropositivity and CMV reactivation were highly associated with TRB clonality; PTCy diversity was similar to CNI/methotrexate controls. Donor-recipient similarity was low at 1-2 months but rose over the first year, and later blood repertoires were often dominated by donor CD8+ memory clones. The TRB repertoires of T cells infiltrating skin or GI tract showed only limited overlap with the TRB repertoires of T cells in blood.

Explained via the paper, the treatment or condition label denotes: high-dose cyclophosphamide on days +3 and +4 as single-agent GVHD prophylaxis. Patients in the PTCy group got busulfan and fludarabine conditioning, a marrow graft from a related or unrelated donor, and cyclophosphamide on days +3 and +4. The PTCy-treated patients were drawn from a prospective, multi-institutional clinical trial. Peripheral blood and bone marrow mononuclear cells were isolated by Ficoll-Hypaque density centrifugation and were cryopreserved. CD4+ and CD8+ T cells, including naive and memory subsets, were sorted by FACS on a FACSAria II. After removal of 4 bases from V and 3 bases from J, the junction retains 8 bases not matched to a gene. Including the terminal cysteine and phenylalanine, the CDR3 comprises 16 residues. Only CDR3 DNA is held: 48 bases, read in frame from base 1. From the germline V gene, CDR1 is SGHRS and CDR2 is YFSETQ.

In the case of this clone: The target of this receptor is not known. No base quality information exists; no much larger clone differs at one position.

Genomic DNA was used for TRB sequencing, which was performed with the immunoSEQ assay at survey resolution or with the hsTCRB kit. The paper's processing steps were these. The immunoSEQ software handled the initial read processing, while the LymphoSeq R package was used for the repertoire analyses. Clonality was computed as 1 minus normalized Shannon entropy; Gini coefficient was also calculated for each TRB dataset. Phenotypes of unsorted samples were inferred by mapping TRB sequences from sorted subsets of the recipient or donor onto unsorted samples of the same recipient. TCRdb took this table from immuneACCESS and kept in-frame rearrangements with V and J called. Such tables lack part of the clones; where checked against another copy, unresolved V genes explain under half of the gap, and the rest is unexplained. D and trimming were read from the DNA, whereas the V and J calls and clone size are those reported in that table. The sample table contains tens of thousands of clones; only one count was recorded for roughly 73% of them. Roughly 8.1% of the sample lies in the top ten.

This specimen consisted of CD4+ T cells sorted from blood, obtained 1,700 to 2,000 days after a stem cell transplant with posttransplant cyclophosphamide. The receptor comes from a female patient in her forties or fifties who received an allogeneic stem cell transplant from a related donor, was CMV-positive, and had no GVHD. Some T cells may originate with the graft donor following a transplant. In this chain, TRBV5-1 is recombined with TRBJ1-3, with 9 junctional bases fitting TRBD1. The sequenced DNA is TGCGCCAGCAGCCCGACGACAGGGGGTAATGGAAACACCATATATTTT. It specifies CASSPTTGGNGNTIYF.